This entry features one TCR beta chain sequence. The entry originates in a study of blood T cell repertoires in COVID-19. Germline CDR1 MNHNS, CDR2 SASEGT. The V and J ends lost 2 bases and 0 bases respectively, with 9 bases between them. CDR3 size: 15 residues. Profiling relied on immunoSEQ multiplex PCR, and the TCRdb table lists in-frame clones only, not all of them. The sample shows around 140,000 clones, over 80% of them seen only once. The rearrangement links TRBV6-1 to TRBJ2-3; maybe TRBD2 (6 bases). The source is a man aged 25 to 45 with COVID-19, enrolled during active disease. The sequencing sample was made of peripheral blood. In nucleotides, the CDR3 is TGTGCCAGCAGTGAATGGGCGGGAAGCACAGATACGCAGTATTTT. Its protein is CASSEWAGSTDTQYF.